These 22 T cell receptor beta chains were sequenced from one sample in a study of blood T cell repertoires in COVID-19. The protocol was immunoSEQ multiplex PCR, while the TCRdb copy is restricted to in-frame clones and leaves out a portion. Here the sample spans some 100,000 clones, approximately 86% being singletons. Sequencing was carried out using peripheral blood. These TCRs come from a human donor in a cohort sampled during active COVID-19.

J is TRBJ1-6 and V is TRBV12-3 or TRBV12-4; 7 bases are shared with TRBD1. Trimming removed 6 bases from V and 9 bases from J; junction bases left unmatched: 5. This CDR3 is 13 amino acids long. CDR3 nucleotides: TGTGCCAGCAGGGGGACAGCCCTTTCACCCCTCCACTTT. The encoded protein is CASRGTALSPLHF.

The chain has TRBV7-2 and TRBJ2-1; 14 bases are shared with TRBD2. J was trimmed by 5 bases and V by 4 bases; bases with no gene match: 1. CDR1 is SGHTA and CDR2 is FQGNSA in the germline V gene. The CDR3 totals 15 residues. CDR3 nucleotides: TGTGCCAGCAGCTCGGGACTAGCGGGGGACAATGAGCAGTTCTTC. Protein sequence: CASSSGLAGDNEQFF.

This chain joins TRBV6-4 and TRBJ2-3; the D is unclear. Trimming removed 2 bases at V and 3 bases at J, with 6 bases between. CDR1 and CDR2 (germline): MRHNA, SNTAGT. The CDR3 extends over 13 amino acids. CDR3 loop: CASSDPLTDTQYF. In DNA, the CDR3 is TGTGCCAGCAGTGACCCTCTGACAGATACGCAGTATTTT.

The chain couples TRBV6-5 to TRBJ2-2; 8 nucleotides agree with TRBD2. Germline-derived CDR1 and CDR2 are MNHEY and SVGAGI. V lost 7 bases and J lost 7; bases outside the gene matches: 8. This CDR3 region has 14 residues. CDR3 bases: TGTGCCAGCACCCGGGGGGGCGAGGGCGGGGAGCTGTTTTTT. As protein: CASTRGGEGGELFF.

This sequence joins TRBV5-1 and TRBJ2-2; unclear D gene. The V gene lost 5 bases and the J gene lost 3 bases, with 8 bases spanning the gap. This CDR3 has 13 residues. The germline CDR1 and CDR2 sequences are SGHRS and YFSETQ. The CDR3: CASRPQYTGELFF. The CDR3 nucleotides are TGCGCCAGCAGGCCCCAGTACACCGGGGAGCTGTTTTTT.

The CDR3 coding sequence is TGTGCCAGCTCAGAGGGACAGAATAGCAATCAGCCCCAGCATTTT. It encodes CASSEGQNSNQPQHF. The chain employs TRBV18 and TRBJ1-5; 7 bases map to TRBD1. With 5 bases clipped from V and 0 bases from J, the junction kept 4 bases outside the gene matches. Germline V gene lookup returns CDR1 KGHSH and CDR2 LQKENI. The CDR3 runs 15 residues.

V and J are TRBV18 and TRBJ2-7; D may be TRBD1 (5 bases). The CDR3 has 14 residues. V was pared by 2 bases and J by 6 bases, with 14 bases between. CDR1 KGHSH and CDR2 LQKENI come from the germline V gene. DNA of the CDR3: TGTGCCAGCTCACCAATCGGCAGGGCGGCCGAGCAGTACTTC. It codes for CASSPIGRAAEQYF.

The chain's CDR3 is CASSRGASGSYNEQFF. The CDR3 DNA is TGTGCCAGCAGCCGTGGGGCGAGCGGGTCCTACAATGAGCAGTTCTTC. V gene TRBV11-3 combines with J gene TRBJ2-1; TRBD2 is a possible D gene (6 bases). The CDR3 runs to 16 residues. Per the germline V gene, CDR1 is SGHNT and CDR2 is YENEEA. V was trimmed by 5 bases and J by 1 base, leaving 15 bases between them.

V usage is TRBV27 and J usage is TRBJ1-6; TRBD1 agrees at 11 bases. The CDR3 contains 15 residues. Germline V gives CDR1 MNHEY, CDR2 SMNVEV (reference sequence). The V and J ends lost 6 bases and 13 bases, in that order; junction bases with no gene match: 11. The CDR3 loop reads CASSFTGTGGVPLHF. As DNA, the CDR3 is TGTGCCAGCAGCTTTACCGGGACAGGGGGTGTCCCCCTCCACTTT.

V and J are TRBV28 and TRBJ1-5, with D maybe TRBD1 (6 bases). The germline V gene has CDR1 MDHEN and CDR2 SYDVKM. Trimming removed 10 bases from V and 2 bases from J, with 18 bases in between. The CDR3 spans 15 residues. For the CDR3, the DNA is TGTGCCACCTCGAGACAGGCCTCGGGCAATCAGCCCCAGCATTTT. Translation: CATSRQASGNQPQHF.

This clone was observed a handful of times. The chain uses TRBV4-1 and TRBJ1-4, with TRBD1 matching over 8 bases. The CDR3 is made up of 15 amino acids. CDR1 MGHRA and CDR2 YSYEKL come from the germline V gene. Trimming cost V 6 bases and J 4 bases; bases outside gene matches: 7. The CDR3 region is CASRPTGGRNEKLFF. CDR3 sequence (DNA): TGCGCCAGCAGACCAACAGGGGGTCGTAATGAAAAACTGTTTTTT.

The gene calls are TRBV7-9 and TRBJ1-2; possible D gene TRBD1, 5 bases. Trimming removed 2 bases from V and 9 bases from J, with 10 bases in between. Germline V gene data show CDR1 as SEHNR and CDR2 as FQNEAQ (reference sequence). The CDR3 covers 12 residues. The CDR3 bases are TGTGCCAGCAGCTTATTCCAGGGTAGCTACACCTTC. This translates into CASSLFQGSYTF.

V and J are TRBV5-4 and TRBJ1-1, with D perhaps TRBD1 (5 bases). Per the germline V gene, CDR1 is SGHNT and CDR2 is YYREEE (reference sequence). Trimming stripped 0 bases from V and 9 bases from J, with 12 bases between. The CDR3 has 13 residues. The CDR3 protein is CASSLAEGDKAFF. In DNA form, the CDR3 reads TGTGCCAGCAGCTTGGCCGAAGGGGATAAAGCTTTCTTT. The variable domain in full, with the rest retrieved from reference TRBV5-4 and TRBJ1-1, is ETGVTQSPTHLIKTRGQQVTLRCSSQSGHNTVSWYQQALGQGPQFIFQYYREEENGRGNFPPRFSGLQFPNYSSELNVNALELDDSALYLCASSLAEGDKAFFGQGTRLTVV.

This rearrangement joins TRBV27 to TRBJ2-1, with D unresolved. The CDR3 runs to 14 residues. Germline V gene data show CDR1 as MNHEY and CDR2 as SMNVEV (reference sequence). Trimming took 5 bases from V and 4 from J, leaving 12 bases between them. CDR3 amino acids: CASSPARLYNEQFF. In DNA, the CDR3 is TGTGCCAGCAGTCCGGCTAGATTATACAATGAGCAGTTCTTC.

This chain links TRBV19 with TRBJ1-1; D remains unclear. This CDR3 is built from 11 residues. CDR1 is LNHDA and CDR2 is SQIVND in the germline V gene (reference sequence). V dropped 9 bases and J dropped 1 base, with 6 bases sitting between them. The CDR3 DNA follows: TGTGCCAGCACGAGGAACACTGAAGCTTTCTTT. It specifies CASTRNTEAFF.

This clone appeared once. The chain is built from TRBV30 and TRBJ1-5; 7 positions match TRBD1. V gave up 5 bases and J gave up 5 bases; unmatched junction bases: 3. There are 12 residues in the CDR3. Germline assignment: CDR1 GTSNPN and CDR2 SVGIG (reference sequence). The CDR3 reads CAWGQGDQPQHF. The DNA of the CDR3 is TGTGCCTGGGGTCAGGGGGATCAGCCCCAGCATTTT.

The rearrangement links TRBV7-9 to TRBJ2-3; 8 bases agree with TRBD2. J was trimmed by 5 bases and V by 5 bases; bases with no gene match: 9. CDR1 is SEHNR and CDR2 is FQNEAQ in the germline V gene (reference sequence). The CDR3 has 15 amino acids. The CDR3 nucleotides are TGTGCCAGCAGCCCCTCCGGGAGGGTGGTAGATACGCAGTATTTT. Its protein is CASSPSGRVVDTQYF.

In its sample, this clone was seen once. The chain is built from TRBV2 and TRBJ1-1; 7 bases match TRBD1. CDR3 length: 14 amino acids. Germline CDR1 is SNHLY and CDR2 is FYNNEI. J gave up 1 base and V 6 bases, and 5 bases lay outside the gene matches. The CDR3 DNA is TGTGCCAGCAGCCCTCGGACAGGGAACACTGAAGCTTTCTTT. The encoded protein is CASSPRTGNTEAFF.

Comments on this clone: A read error may produce the germline difference seen at one junction end. The V call is TRBV6-5, the J call TRBJ1-5; possibly TRBD1 for D (5 bases). Germline V gene sequence: CDR1 MNHEY, CDR2 SVGAGI. The CDR3 loop spans 14 amino acids. The CDR3 reads CASSDSGGGQPQHF. As DNA, the CDR3 is TGTGCCAGCAGTGACTCCGGGGGTGGTCAGCCCCAGCATTTT.

V is TRBV6-5 and J is TRBJ2-2; TRBD1 might be the D (6 bases). The V gene lost 6 bases and the J gene lost 5 bases, with 10 bases spanning the gap. This CDR3 is built from 13 residues. Germline V gene sequence: CDR1 MNHEY, CDR2 SVGAGI. Written as DNA, the CDR3 is TGTGCCAGCAGCAGGGGTCGGACCGGGGAGCTGTTTTTT. This translates into CASSRGRTGELFF.

The chain uses TRBV2 and TRBJ2-3; 7 bases fit TRBD2. The CDR3 covers 15 residues. V shed 3 bases, J shed 0 bases, and the junction held 3 bases outside the gene matches. Germline CDR1 reads SNHLY; CDR2 reads FYNNEI. The CDR3 sequence is CASSDLADSTDTQYF. The CDR3 coding sequence is TGTGCCAGCAGTGACCTAGCGGATAGCACAGATACGCAGTATTTT.

J is TRBJ2-1 and V is TRBV5-6, with TRBD2 identical over 10 bases. The V gene end was trimmed by 4 bases and the J gene end by 6 bases; junction bases not matched to a gene: 13. The length of the CDR3 is 17 residues. Per germline, CDR1 SGHDT and CDR2 YYEEEE. CDR3 nucleotide sequence: TGTGCCAGCAGCCTCGGACTAGCGGCTTTCTCTGGCAATGAGCAGTTCTTC. Protein sequence: CASSLGLAAFSGNEQFF.